The rows below give T cell receptor beta chains drawn from one sample of a study of PD-1 blockade in mismatch repair-deficient tumors. Profiling relied on immunoSEQ multiplex PCR, and the TCRdb table lists in-frame clones only, not all of them. Here the sample spans some 84,000 clones, approximately 84% being singletons. The sequenced sample was peripheral blood, obtained 12 weeks after starting pembrolizumab. These receptors all come from an adult with mismatch repair-deficient cancer. Both conserved end residues are part of each CDR3. The order of the fields is V gene, D gene, J gene, CDR3 DNA, CDR3 protein. The D gene is left open where the match is weak.

V: TRBV9; D: .; J: TRBJ2-2; DNA: TGTGCCAGCAGGGAACTAGAGGACACCGGGGAGCTGTTTTTT; CDR3: CASRELEDTGELFF
V: TRBV5-4; D: TRBD2; J: TRBJ2-7; DNA: TGTGCCAGCAGCTTGATTTCCCCGCGGCTAGCGGGAGTGGAGCAGTACTTC; CDR3: CASSLISPRLAGVEQYF
V: TRBV19; D: TRBD1; J: TRBJ2-4; DNA: TGTGCCAGTAGTGCAGGACAGGGAGTCATTCAGTACTTC; CDR3: CASSAGQGVIQYF
V: TRBV6-6; D: .; J: TRBJ2-1; DNA: TGTGCCAGCAGCCGCAGCGGCAATGAGCAGTTCTTC; CDR3: CASSRSGNEQFF
V: TRBV7-3; D: .; J: TRBJ2-1; DNA: TGTGCCAGCAGCTTAACAGGGGTTTTGGGAAGCTCCTACAATGAGCAGTTCTTC; CDR3: CASSLTGVLGSSYNEQFF
V: TRBV7-3; D: .; J: TRBJ2-4; DNA: TGTGCCAGCAGCTTAACATCCAAAAACATTCAGTACTTC; CDR3: CASSLTSKNIQYF
V: TRBV9; D: TRBD1; J: TRBJ1-5; DNA: TGTGCCAGCAGCGTGGGGGACAGGGGCGATAATCAGCCCCAGCATTTT; CDR3: CASSVGDRGDNQPQHF
V: TRBV5-1; D: .; J: TRBJ1-3; DNA: TGCGCCAGCAGCTCGGACAGTGGAAACACCATATATTTT; CDR3: CASSSDSGNTIYF
V: TRBV11-3; D: TRBD2; J: TRBJ2-5; DNA: TGTGCCAGCAGCCCTAGCTCGACTAGCGGGAGGAACCAAGAGACCCAGTACTTC; CDR3: CASSPSSTSGRNQETQYF
V: TRBV6-4; D: TRBD2; J: TRBJ2-1; DNA: TGTGCCAGCAGTGACTCAAGTAGCGGGATAGCTAATGAGCAGTTCTTC; CDR3: CASSDSSSGIANEQFF
V: TRBV27; D: .; J: TRBJ1-2; DNA: TGTGCCAGCATACCGGGGTCTGGCTACACCTTC; CDR3: CASIPGSGYTF
V: TRBV11-3; D: .; J: TRBJ2-2; DNA: TGTGCCAGCAGCCGGGGACGGAGCACCGGGGAGCTGTTTTTT; CDR3: CASSRGRSTGELFF